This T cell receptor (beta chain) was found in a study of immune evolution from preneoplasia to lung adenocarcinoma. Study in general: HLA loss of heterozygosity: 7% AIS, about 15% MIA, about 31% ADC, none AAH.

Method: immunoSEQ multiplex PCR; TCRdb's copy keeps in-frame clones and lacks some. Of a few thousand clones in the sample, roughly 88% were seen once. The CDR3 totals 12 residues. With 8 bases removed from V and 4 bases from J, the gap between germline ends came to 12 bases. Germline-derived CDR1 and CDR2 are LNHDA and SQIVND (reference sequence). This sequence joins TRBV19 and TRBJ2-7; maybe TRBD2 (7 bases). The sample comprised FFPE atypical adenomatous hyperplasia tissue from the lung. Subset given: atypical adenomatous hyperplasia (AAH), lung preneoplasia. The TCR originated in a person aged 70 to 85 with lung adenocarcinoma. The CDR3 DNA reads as TGTGCCAGTGGGAGGGGGGAATACGAGCAGTACTTC. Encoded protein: CASGRGEYEQYF. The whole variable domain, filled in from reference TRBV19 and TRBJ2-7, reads DGGITQSPKYLFRKEGQNVTLSCEQNLNHDAMYWYRQDPGQGLRLIYYSQIVNDFQKGDIAEGYSVSREKKESFPLTVTSAQKNPTAFYLCASGRGEYEQYFGPGTRLTVT.